This entry is about one T cell receptor beta chain. This clonotype came up many times. This receptor's antigen is unknown. There are no base qualities to consult, and no much larger clone falls within one base. The TCR beta CDR3 regions were amplified from the RNA transcripts. A first-round RT-PCR of the TCR CDR3 used the HTBI primer set with the Qiagen OneStep RT-PCR kit. The libraries were constructed in a second round of multiplex PCR and then size-selected and purified. The libraries were sequenced on an Illumina HiSeq2000 using paired-end 100 bp reads. The published analysis was carried out like this. Raw data were processed with SOAPnuke, discarding reads with adapters, uncalled bases, mean Phred below 15, or no exact constant-primer or identifier match. COPE v1.2.5 was used to merge high-quality paired reads, and clonotypes were defined as unique nucleotide sequences. MiTCR v1.1 was used to align clonotypes to the IMGT TRBV, TRBD and TRBJ reference segments. Analysis was restricted to V-J combinations with a frequency above 0.0001, which covered 99.2% of repertoires. A TCS score was defined as the ratio of F50 (clonal expansion) to E x V (chaos), with BLOSUM62-based TCRdist applied between CDR3 peptides within each V-J. Welch's t-statistics and random forest reduced around 520 V-J features to 10 to 15, which were used in a naive Bayes classifier (R e1071). The public reads were reprocessed in TCRdb via fastp at Q25 and MiXCR, keeping in-frame beta chains. Merged by CDR3 protein, the rows form single entries marked with the most common genes and DNA. The authors' filters were not applied to this entry. The sample table shows about 480,000 distinct CDR3 sequences, and roughly an eighth are seen once. Of the sample, about a sixth is held by the ten largest clones.

The data belong to a study of T cells in Graves' hyperthyroidism and ophthalmopathy (dated by TCRdb to about 2019). Turning to the overall study: Peripheral blood samples were taken at the time of initial diagnosis, prior to any treatment. To identify distinguishing TCR V-J signatures, a discovery cohort of some 99 patients was used, comprising approximately 40 with Graves' ophthalmopathy and roughly 60 with stable Graves' hyperthyroidism. Prospective prediction of ophthalmopathy was tested in an independent validation cohort of 18 to 20 hyperthyroidism patients and some 17 patients who later progressed to ophthalmopathy. For training and testing, the 100 or so patients in the discovery cohort were randomly divided in a 7:3 ratio. The study also compared thyroid tissue and blood T-cell repertoires from 6 or 7 Graves' hyperthyroidism patients. After blood sampling, hyperthyroidism patients were treated with methimazole at a starting dose of 30 mg daily, and ophthalmopathy patients were treated with high-dose intravenous methylprednisolone. The paper describes TCR Vbeta CDR3 sequencing of 135 peripheral blood samples, made up of 43 ophthalmopathy patients, more than 70 hyperthyroidism patients and 17 progressor patients. General findings and caveats noted by the study authors: A 13 V-J signature model separated ophthalmopathy from stable hyperthyroidism, with just over 85% sensitivity and roughly 82% specificity in cross-validation and 80%/75% in testing. In validation, the model predicted progression to ophthalmopathy with about 71% sensitivity and roughly 75% specificity, a median of about 6.7 months before onset. Most expanded thyroid clonotypes (frequency above 0.001) were also detected in blood, a finding suggesting that blood repertoires may reflect thyroid immune responses. Sample size was not statistically predetermined, and blinding of investigators to group allocation was not performed.

Stable Graves' hyperthyroidism was defined as no progression to ophthalmopathy during 18 months of follow-up. Hyperthyroidism patients were aged 18 to 65 years and newly diagnosed, with disease duration of less than 2 months. Patients with uncontrolled infections, other autoimmune diseases, pregnancy or lactation were excluded. Diagnoses were based on clinical symptoms, serum thyroxine and TRAb, thyroid ultrasound and orbital computed tomography. Ficoll-Paque density gradient centrifugation was used to isolate PBMCs from 8 to 10 ml of fresh peripheral blood. Total RNA was extracted with Trizol reagent, and quality was checked on an Agilent 2100 Bioanalyzer. V trim: 6 bases; J trim: 4 bases; unmatched bases: 8. Taken from the germline V gene, the CDR1 and CDR2 loops are MNHNS and SASEGT. Inclusive of the bounding cysteine and phenylalanine, the CDR3 is 15 residues long. Only the CDR3 DNA stays, 45 bases, in frame from base 1.

The sample was blood. This TCR was sampled from a woman younger than 35 with Graves' hyperthyroidism. Rearrangement joined TRBV6-1 to TRBJ1-3; 8 of the junction bases match TRBD1. The CDR3 amino acid sequence is: CASSFSDREGNTIYF. The DNA is TGTGCCAGCAGCTTTTCGGACAGGGAAGGAAACACCATATATTTT.